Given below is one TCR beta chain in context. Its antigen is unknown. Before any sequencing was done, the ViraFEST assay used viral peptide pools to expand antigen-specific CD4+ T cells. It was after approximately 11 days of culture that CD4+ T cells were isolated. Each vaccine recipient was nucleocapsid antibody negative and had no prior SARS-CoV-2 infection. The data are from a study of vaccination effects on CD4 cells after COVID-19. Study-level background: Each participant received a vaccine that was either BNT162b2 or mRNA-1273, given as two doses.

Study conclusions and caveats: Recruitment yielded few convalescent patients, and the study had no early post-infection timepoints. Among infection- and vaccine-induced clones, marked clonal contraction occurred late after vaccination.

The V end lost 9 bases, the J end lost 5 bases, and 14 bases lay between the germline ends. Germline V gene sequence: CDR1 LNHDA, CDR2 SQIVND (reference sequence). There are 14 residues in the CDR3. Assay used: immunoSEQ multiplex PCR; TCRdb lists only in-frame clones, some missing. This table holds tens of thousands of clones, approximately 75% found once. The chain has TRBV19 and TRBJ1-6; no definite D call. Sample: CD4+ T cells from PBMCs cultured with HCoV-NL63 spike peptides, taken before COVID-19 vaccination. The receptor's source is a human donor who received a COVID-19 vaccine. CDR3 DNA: TGTGCCAGCAGAGGAGAACGGGATAATTCACCCCTCCACTTT. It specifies CASRGERDNSPLHF.